The entry that follows covers one T cell receptor (beta chain) sequence. Its specificity is unknown. V lost 2 bases to trimming and J lost 4 bases, with 9 bases between them. Germline CDR1 is MNHEY and CDR2 is SMNVEV (reference sequence). The CDR3 length is 14 residues. No patient had autoimmune disease or received systemic immunosuppression. TCRdb's copy holds only in-frame clones and misses some; the assay was immunoSEQ multiplex PCR. Of about 33,000 clones listed, roughly 80% are singletons. These data come from a study of OX40 agonist ivuxolimab in advanced cancers. Across the whole study: Patients received intravenous ivuxolimab every 2 weeks at 0.01 to 10 mg/kg. Findings of the study overall: Certain nonresponders additionally had low normalized T-cell clonal expansion.

The specimen comprised CD4+ or CD8+ T cells sorted from blood, sampled in a trial of the OX40 agonist ivuxolimab. The TCR originated in an adult with an advanced solid tumor such as melanoma, head and neck, liver or kidney cancer. This chain joins TRBV27 and TRBJ2-1; D gene unclear. Here the CDR3 DNA reads TGTGCCAGCAGTTTACCGGGTGTTTACAATGAGCAGTTCTTC. Its translation: CASSLPGVYNEQFF.